This TCR beta chain derives from a study of T cell changes during pregnancy in multiple sclerosis. TCRdb's table, derived via immunoSEQ multiplex PCR, lists solely in-frame clones and lacks some. The repertoire holds 65,000 to 95,000 clones, roughly 91% seen once, with approximately 2.8% in the top ten. The CDR3 is 14 residues long. From germline, CDR1 is SNHLY and CDR2 FYNNEI. With V trimmed by 10 bases and J by 1 base, 8 bases remained unmatched. This material consisted of peripheral blood, taken after pregnancy. The source is a female donor in good health, enrolled as a control in a pregnancy study. This rearrangement joins TRBV2 to TRBJ1-1; TRBD1 matches at 8 bases. This chain's CDR3 is CATEKGQANTEAFF. The DNA of the CDR3 is TGTGCCACGGAGAAGGGACAGGCGAACACTGAAGCTTTCTTT.